A selection of T cell receptor beta chains follows, all from one sample in a study of identifying expanded T cells in peripheral blood. Produced via immunoSEQ multiplex PCR; TCRdb's table is partial and in-frame only. The sample lists under 110,000 clones; approximately 90% were seen once. The sequencing input was blood. All receptors derive from a person aged 18 to 75 in good health. The CDR3 runs from the conserved cysteine through the conserved F or W. Fields, in order: V gene, J gene, clone size, D gene, CDR3 length, CDR3 DNA, CDR3 protein. D genes are given only for firm matches. Size values are once, few and many counts, or a class for expanded clones, and some rows have none.

v_gene: TRBV4-3; j_gene: TRBJ1-4; abundance: once; d_gene: -; len: 15; CDR3nt: TGCGCCAGCAGCCGGCGGATCGCAACTAATGAAAAACTGTTTTTT; CDR3aa: CASSRRIATNEKLFF
v_gene: TRBV6-4; j_gene: TRBJ2-3; abundance: many; d_gene: TRBD2; len: 15; CDR3nt: TGTGCCAGCAGTGAGGCTAGCGGAAGCACAGATACGCAGTATTTT; CDR3aa: CASSEASGSTDTQYF
v_gene: TRBV29-1; j_gene: TRBJ2-5; abundance: once; d_gene: -; len: 11; CDR3nt: TGCAGCGCCCCGGTACTGGAGACCCAGTACTTC; CDR3aa: CSAPVLETQYF
v_gene: TRBV7-2; j_gene: TRBJ1-1; abundance: -; d_gene: -; len: 13; CDR3nt: TGTGCCAGCAGCTTAGGGGACGCGGTGGCAGCTTTCTTT; CDR3aa: CASSLGDAVAAFF
v_gene: TRBV4-1; j_gene: TRBJ1-2; abundance: -; d_gene: -; len: 14; CDR3nt: TGCGCCAGCAGCCAAGATTACACTAACTATGGCTACACCTTC; CDR3aa: CASSQDYTNYGYTF
v_gene: TRBV6-1; j_gene: TRBJ1-2; abundance: few; d_gene: -; len: 13; CDR3nt: TGTGCCAGCAGTGAAGCGGGGCTCTATGGCTACACCTTC; CDR3aa: CASSEAGLYGYTF
v_gene: TRBV5-4; j_gene: TRBJ2-2; abundance: -; d_gene: TRBD1; len: 15; CDR3nt: TGTGCCAGCAGCTGGGACAGGGGGGGAACCGGGGAGCTGTTTTTT; CDR3aa: CASSWDRGGTGELFF
v_gene: TRBV2; j_gene: TRBJ2-5; abundance: -; d_gene: -; len: 14; CDR3nt: TGTGCCAGCAGTGAAAATAGCGCCGTAGAGACCCAGTACTTC; CDR3aa: CASSENSAVETQYF
v_gene: TRBV4-3; j_gene: TRBJ2-5; abundance: -; d_gene: -; len: 13; CDR3nt: TGCGCCAGCAGCCATATAGTAGGGGAGACCCAGTACTTC; CDR3aa: CASSHIVGETQYF
v_gene: TRBV27; j_gene: TRBJ2-1; abundance: -; d_gene: TRBD2; len: 14; CDR3nt: TGTGCCAGCCGGACCGGGGGGTCACCCAATGAGCAGTTCTTC; CDR3aa: CASRTGGSPNEQFF
v_gene: TRBV7-8; j_gene: TRBJ2-2; abundance: -; d_gene: TRBD1; len: 16; CDR3nt: TGTGCCAGCAGCTTACCGGGACAGGCTAGAACCGGGGAGCTGTTTTTT; CDR3aa: CASSLPGQARTGELFF
v_gene: TRBV30; j_gene: TRBJ1-5; abundance: once; d_gene: TRBD1; len: 16; CDR3nt: TGTGCCTGGAGTGACTTACAGGGGATTGACAATCAGCCCCAGCATTTT; CDR3aa: CAWSDLQGIDNQPQHF
v_gene: TRBV7-9; j_gene: TRBJ1-6; abundance: -; d_gene: -; len: 18; CDR3nt: TGTGCCAGCAGTTCGCATACCACCGAAGGGGGGTCCAGGACACCCCTCCACTTT; CDR3aa: CASSSHTTEGGSRTPLHF
v_gene: TRBV19; j_gene: TRBJ1-5; abundance: -; d_gene: -; len: 15; CDR3nt: TGTGCCAGTAGTATTAGAAAGGCCGATAATCAGCCCCAGCATTTT; CDR3aa: CASSIRKADNQPQHF
v_gene: TRBV4-2; j_gene: TRBJ2-7; abundance: few; d_gene: -; len: 18; CDR3nt: TGTGCCAGCAGCCAACGTGCTCCGGAACGGGGGAGCTCCTACGAGCAGTACTTC; CDR3aa: CASSQRAPERGSSYEQYF
v_gene: TRBV7-2; j_gene: TRBJ2-1; abundance: -; d_gene: TRBD2; len: 15; CDR3nt: TGTGCCAGCAGCTTAGTCGGGGGGGCCTACAATGAGCAGTTCTTC; CDR3aa: CASSLVGGAYNEQFF
v_gene: TRBV6-5; j_gene: TRBJ2-5; abundance: -; d_gene: -; len: 13; CDR3nt: TGTGCCAGCCTAGGGGTTAATTCGGAGACCCAGTACTTC; CDR3aa: CASLGVNSETQYF
v_gene: TRBV7-9; j_gene: TRBJ1-1; abundance: -; d_gene: -; len: 12; CDR3nt: TGTGCCAGCAGCTTAGCTGGGCTTTTGGCTTTCTTT; CDR3aa: CASSLAGLLAFF
v_gene: TRBV6-6; j_gene: TRBJ1-1; abundance: -; d_gene: TRBD1; len: 15; CDR3nt: TGTGCCAGCAGTACCTCCGGGACAGGGTCCTATGAAGCTTTCTTT; CDR3aa: CASSTSGTGSYEAFF
v_gene: TRBV6-1; j_gene: TRBJ2-6; abundance: once; d_gene: -; len: 15; CDR3nt: TGTGCCAGTTCTGGGGGAAGATCTGGGGCCAACGTCCTGACTTTC; CDR3aa: CASSGGRSGANVLTF
v_gene: TRBV4-2; j_gene: TRBJ1-5; abundance: -; d_gene: -; len: 15; CDR3nt: TGTGCCAGCAGCCAATCTGGAGGGGTGGTTCAGCCCCAGCATTTT; CDR3aa: CASSQSGGVVQPQHF
v_gene: TRBV9; j_gene: TRBJ1-5; abundance: -; d_gene: TRBD1; len: 16; CDR3nt: TGTGCCAGCAGCGCATGCGGACAGGGGGAGGGTCAGCCCCAGCATTTT; CDR3aa: CASSACGQGEGQPQHF
v_gene: TRBV5-6; j_gene: TRBJ2-6; abundance: -; d_gene: -; len: 18; CDR3nt: TGTGCCAGCAGCCGGGTCTATCCTAGTGCCTCTGGGGCCAACGTCCTGACTTTC; CDR3aa: CASSRVYPSASGANVLTF
v_gene: TRBV7-9; j_gene: TRBJ2-1; abundance: -; d_gene: -; len: 16; CDR3nt: TGTGCCAGCAGCCCCCGGCTAGCGAGCTCCTACAATGAGCAGTTCTTC; CDR3aa: CASSPRLASSYNEQFF
v_gene: TRBV4-1; j_gene: TRBJ2-1; abundance: -; d_gene: -; len: 14; CDR3nt: TGCGCCAGCAGCCCGGTCCCCTCCTACAATGAGCAGTTCTTC; CDR3aa: CASSPVPSYNEQFF
v_gene: TRBV13; j_gene: TRBJ1-5; abundance: -; d_gene: -; len: 14; CDR3nt: TGTGCCAGCAGCCTCGGGGGTAGCAATCAGCCCCAGCATTTT; CDR3aa: CASSLGGSNQPQHF
v_gene: TRBV6-6; j_gene: TRBJ2-6; abundance: -; d_gene: -; len: 15; CDR3nt: TGTGCCAGCAGTCCACCCAGGGACAGGGCCAACGTCCTGACTTTC; CDR3aa: CASSPPRDRANVLTF
v_gene: TRBV28; j_gene: TRBJ1-2; abundance: once; d_gene: -; len: 14; CDR3nt: TGTGCCAGCAGTTTATTGGGGGAGGGGTGGGGCTACACCTTC; CDR3aa: CASSLLGEGWGYTF
v_gene: TRBV27; j_gene: TRBJ1-5; abundance: -; d_gene: TRBD1; len: 12; CDR3nt: TGTGCCAGCGGGACAGGGGGTCAGCCCCAGCATTTT; CDR3aa: CASGTGGQPQHF